This entry concerns a single TCR beta chain. The antigen it recognizes is unknown. Nothing much larger sits one base from this clone, and base qualities are not available. CDR1 and CDR2 (MDHEN, SYDVKM) derive from the germline V gene. At the junction V is shortened by 4 bases and J by 8 bases; bases outside the gene matches: 8. Reading from cysteine to phenylalanine, the CDR3 counts 15 amino acids. Only the CDR3 portion is preserved as DNA: 45 bases, with reading frame beginning at the first base. The data are from a study of blood T cell repertoires in COVID-19 (dated by TCRdb to 2019 to 2021). The study in broad terms: The collaborator samples originated in the United States, Italy and Spain and spanned the acute and convalescent phases of COVID-19. The repertoires were released in a freely available public database intended as a resource for research on the immune response to SARS-CoV-2. Sample metadata almost always included a de-identified subject ID, COVID-19 status, age in years and sex. The material from the prospective study consisted of cDNA or gDNA derived from T cells, B-cell-depleted T cells, or PBMCs. Where HLA class I and class II types were available, the types were taken from metadata supplied by the sample provider, not from assay-based typing. The dataset comprised deeply sampled blood TCRbeta repertoires from subjects exposed to, actively infected with, or recovered from COVID-19. The samples were drawn from the first 160 participants of the ongoing ImmuneRACE study and from under 1,500 subjects provided by 6 global collaborators.

Points the paper makes about the study in general: The quantity of clinical and demographic metadata differed by source and by participant and was supplied without curation.

One collaborating source in Seattle enrolled patients while the patients were actively infected and followed the patients over time throughout the course of disease. The collaborating institutions used their own protocols to collect whole blood in K2EDTA tubes. For TCRbeta analysis, collaborator samples were shipped as frozen whole blood, as isolated PBMCs, or as DNA extracted from either sample type. TCRbeta CDR3 regions were amplified from genomic DNA by means of the immunoSEQ Assay, a bias-controlled multiplex PCR. On the authors' methods: The number of nucleated cells in each sample was estimated from the amplification of reference gene primers within the assay. Sequence reads were collapsed and filtered to measure the absolute abundance of every unique TCRbeta CDR3 rearrangement. For each sample, productive Simpson clonality was calculated by taking the square root of Simpson's diversity index across productive rearrangements. What TCRdb holds here is the immuneACCESS table cut down to in-frame rearrangements. Part of the clones is not present; checked against another copy, under half of the missing clones reflect an unresolved V gene, and the others are unexplained. That table gives V, J and clone size, and the DNA gave D and trimming. The sample table holds 85,000 to 130,000 clones, of which over 65% were seen once. In total, the top ten clones hold around 6.2% of the sample.

The V and J segments used are TRBV28 and TRBJ1-4; the central 9 bases match TRBD1. Specimen: peripheral blood. The receptor was derived from a man older than 75 with COVID-19, enrolled during active disease. The DNA is as follows: TGTGCCAGCAGTTGGGCCGGGACAGGGAAAGAAAAACTGTTTTTT. This encodes CASSWAGTGKEKLFF.